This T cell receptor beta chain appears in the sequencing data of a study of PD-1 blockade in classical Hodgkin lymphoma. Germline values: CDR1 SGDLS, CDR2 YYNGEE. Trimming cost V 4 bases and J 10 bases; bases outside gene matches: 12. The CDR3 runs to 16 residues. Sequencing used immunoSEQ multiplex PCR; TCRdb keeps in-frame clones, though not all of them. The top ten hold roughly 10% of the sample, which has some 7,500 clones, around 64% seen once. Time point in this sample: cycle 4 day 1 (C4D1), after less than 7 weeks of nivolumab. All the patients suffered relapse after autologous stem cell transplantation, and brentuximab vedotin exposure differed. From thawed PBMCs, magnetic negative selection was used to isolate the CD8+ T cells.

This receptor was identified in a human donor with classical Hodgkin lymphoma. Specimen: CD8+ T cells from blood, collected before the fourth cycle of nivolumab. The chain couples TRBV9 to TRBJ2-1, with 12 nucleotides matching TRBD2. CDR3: CASSPSSLAGGGEQFF. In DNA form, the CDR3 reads TGTGCCAGCAGCCCCAGTTCGCTAGCGGGAGGGGGGGAGCAGTTCTTC. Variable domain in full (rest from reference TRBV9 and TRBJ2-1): DSGVTQTPKHLITATGQRVTLRCSPRSGDLSVYWYQQSLDQGLQFLIQYYNGEERAKGNILERFSAQQFPDLHSELNLSSLELGDSALYFCASSPSSLAGGGEQFFGPGTRLTVL.